The next 19 T cell receptor beta chains were all read from a single sample in a study of control samples from healthy donors and cancer patients. Using immunoSEQ multiplex PCR, the repertoire was profiled, and TCRdb retains in-frame clones only, with some absent. The profile shows about 92,000 clones, roughly four fifths of them singletons. Sample: blood. The receptors derive from an older woman in good health.

In the case of this clone: Other nucleotide sequences from this sample produce the same CDR3. The chain recombines TRBV11-2 with TRBJ1-2, with D perhaps TRBD1 (5 bases). The CDR3 totals 12 residues. The V end was cut by 4 bases, the J end by 6 bases, with 9 bases between. Germline CDR1 SGHAT, CDR2 FQNNGV. The CDR3: CASSSETDGYTF. The DNA of the CDR3 is TGTGCCAGCAGCTCCGAGACAGATGGCTACACCTTC.

The chain employs TRBV27 and TRBJ2-1, with D hard to call. Trimming removed 5 bases from V and 12 bases from J, with 17 bases in between. Per germline, CDR1 MNHEY and CDR2 SMNVEV (reference sequence). The CDR3 covers 13 residues. The CDR3 here is CASSTAFGIGQFF. CDR3 sequence (DNA): TGTGCCAGCAGTACAGCGTTCGGAATTGGGCAGTTCTTC.

The chain has TRBV18 and TRBJ2-5; 7 bases are shared with TRBD2. Germline V gene data show CDR1 as KGHSH and CDR2 as LQKENI. This CDR3 region has 13 residues. Germline trimming cut 2 bases from V and 4 bases from J; bases unmatched to any gene: 1. CDR3 coding DNA: TGTGCCAGCTCACCAGGCGGGGGAGAGACCCAGTACTTC. It yields the protein CASSPGGGETQYF. The whole variable domain, remainder taken from reference TRBV18 and TRBJ2-5, is NAGVMQNPRHLVRRRGQEARLRCSPMKGHSHVYWYRQLPEEGLKFMVYLQKENIIDESGMPKERFSAEFPKEGPSILRIQQVVRGDSAAYFCASSPGGGETQYFGPGTRLLVL.

A single count supports this clone. The rearrangement uses TRBV18 and TRBJ2-7, with TRBD2 identical over 14 bases. Germline trimming cut 3 bases from V and 7 bases from J; bases unmatched to any gene: 5. This CDR3 contains 15 residues. Germline V CDR1 and CDR2: KGHSH, LQKENI. In nucleotides, the CDR3 is TGTGCCAGCTCACCTCCGGGACTAGCGGGAGTTGAGCAGTACTTC. Translating it yields CASSPPGLAGVEQYF. The complete variable domain, with remaining parts taken from reference TRBV18 and TRBJ2-7, reads NAGVMQNPRHLVRRRGQEARLRCSPMKGHSHVYWYRQLPEEGLKFMVYLQKENIIDESGMPKERFSAEFPKEGPSILRIQQVVRGDSAAYFCASSPPGLAGVEQYFGPGTRLTVT.

V gene TRBV27 combines with J gene TRBJ2-2; 8 bases map to TRBD1. The germline gives CDR1 MNHEY, CDR2 SMNVEV (reference sequence). V lost 7 bases to trimming and J lost 5 bases; unmatched junction nucleotides: 9. CDR3 size: 15 residues. CDR3 in amino acids: CASNLRQGRTGELFF. In DNA form, the CDR3 reads TGTGCCAGCAACCTCCGACAGGGGCGAACCGGGGAGCTGTTTTTT.

The chain is built from TRBV18 and TRBJ1-2; no firm D call. Per germline, CDR1 KGHSH and CDR2 LQKENI. The CDR3 is 14 amino acids. Trimming cost V 1 base and J 4 bases, with 10 bases left between them. DNA for the CDR3: TGTGCCAGCTCACCACGTGACGGATCCTATGGCTACACCTTC. Encoded protein: CASSPRDGSYGYTF.

This sequence joins TRBV12-3 or TRBV12-4 and TRBJ2-7; 10 nucleotides match TRBD1. The CDR3 runs to 13 residues. V lost 8 bases to trimming and J lost 3 bases; unmatched junction nucleotides: 4. CDR3 coding DNA: TGTGCCAGCGAGGGACAGGGGAACTACGAGCAGTACTTC. The encoded protein is CASEGQGNYEQYF.

The DNA for the CDR3 is TGTGCCAGCAGTGAAGCTGAAGACTACGAGCAGTACTTC. Protein sequence: CASSEAEDYEQYF. The chain carries TRBV6-1 and TRBJ2-7; D uncertain. Germline CDR1 and CDR2: MNHNS and SASEGT. V lost 0 bases and J lost 3, with 6 bases in between. The CDR3 contains 13 residues.

This chain connects TRBV6-1 to TRBJ1-2, with D tentatively TRBD1 (5 bases). Germline lookup yields CDR1 MNHNS and CDR2 SASEGT. This CDR3 has 15 amino acids. Trimming cost V 0 bases and J 8 bases, with 16 bases left between them. Written as DNA, the CDR3 is TGTGCCAGCAGTGAAGCGCGGTTGCAGGGCCGGGGCTACACCTTC. As protein: CASSEARLQGRGYTF.

The chain recombines TRBV28 with TRBJ1-6; 7 nucleotides agree with TRBD1. The CDR3 covers 13 residues. Germline CDR1 reads MDHEN; CDR2 reads SYDVKM. J gave up 7 bases and V 8 bases, and 5 bases lay outside the gene matches. The CDR3 sequence is CASEGAGNSPLHF. The CDR3 DNA follows: TGTGCCAGCGAGGGGGCAGGGAATTCACCCCTCCACTTT.

V and J are TRBV10-2 and TRBJ1-6, with a weak D call TRBD1 (6 bases). Germline V CDR1 and CDR2: WSHSY, SAAADI. This CDR3 is 15 amino acids long. V was clipped by 2 bases and J by 9 bases, with 14 bases between them. The CDR3 bases are TGCGCCAGCAGTGAGGGGGGCGGATTGGGTTCACCCCTCCACTTT. Its translation: CASSEGGGLGSPLHF.

The V gene is TRBV19, the J gene TRBJ2-1; no clear D. CDR1 and CDR2 (germline): LNHDA, SQIVND (reference sequence). This CDR3 is built from 13 residues. The V and J ends lost 1 base and 2 bases respectively, with 3 bases between them. The CDR3 bases are TGTGCCAGTAGTATAGGGACCTACAATGAGCAGTTCTTC. Protein sequence: CASSIGTYNEQFF.

The rearrangement links TRBV6-5 to TRBJ2-2; D is uncertain. CDR3 length: 13 amino acids. The germline V gene has CDR1 MNHEY and CDR2 SVGAGI. The V and J ends lost 5 bases and 5 bases respectively, with 9 bases between them. The CDR3 reads CASSPLRTGELFF. CDR3 DNA sequence: TGTGCCAGCAGTCCTCTGCGAACCGGGGAGCTGTTTTTT.

This chain uses TRBV2 with TRBJ1-2; D is undetermined. V gave up 4 bases and J gave up 0 bases, with 12 bases separating them. Germline CDR1 is SNHLY and CDR2 is FYNNEI. This CDR3 spans 15 amino acids. This CDR3 reads CASSGALKSNYGYTF. CDR3 sequence (DNA): TGTGCCAGCAGTGGGGCACTAAAGTCTAACTATGGCTACACCTTC.

This chain connects TRBV6-5 to TRBJ2-2; D gene ambiguous. The CDR3 has 14 amino acids. The V end lost 2 bases, the J end lost 2 bases, and 6 bases lay between the germline ends. Per the germline V gene, CDR1 is MNHEY and CDR2 is SVGAGI. CDR3 in amino acids: CASSYHRNTGELFF. Written as DNA, the CDR3 is TGTGCCAGCAGTTACCACAGAAACACCGGGGAGCTGTTTTTT.

The table lists this clone with a few counts. The chain is built from TRBV4-1 and TRBJ2-7; 10 bases align to TRBD2. Germline V CDR1 and CDR2: MGHRA, YSYEKL. V dropped 7 bases and J dropped 0; count of bases not matched to a gene: 0. This CDR3 has 13 residues. The CDR3, as DNA: TGCGCCAGCAAGCGGGAGGGCTCCTACGAGCAGTACTTC. As protein: CASKREGSYEQYF.

This rearrangement joins TRBV6-2 or TRBV6-3 to TRBJ1-6, with D possibly being TRBD1 (6 bases). Germline V gene data show CDR1 as MNHEY and CDR2 as SVGEGT. V was clipped by 4 bases and J by 6 bases, with 10 bases between them. The CDR3 sequence is 14 residues long. Written as DNA, the CDR3 is TGTGCCAGCAGTTTCCAGGGGTTTAATTCACCCCTCCACTTT. Translated, it gives CASSFQGFNSPLHF.

The chain is built from TRBV3-1 (or the pseudogene TRBV3-2) and TRBJ2-1, with TRBD1 matching over 12 bases. V lost 3 bases, J lost 8 bases, and 5 bases stayed unmatched. CDR3 size: 15 residues. Germline CDR1 is LGHDT and CDR2 is YNNKEL (reference sequence). DNA of the CDR3: TGTGCCAGCAGCCAGGGGACAGGGGGCCTCGATGAGCAGTTCTTC. This encodes CASSQGTGGLDEQFF.

The chain combines TRBV5-1 with TRBJ1-6; D unclear. Per germline, CDR1 SGHRS and CDR2 YFSETQ. Trimming stripped 7 bases from V and 1 base from J, with 12 bases between. The CDR3 length is 15 residues. The chain's CDR3 is CASQPDGSYNSPLHF. CDR3 sequence (DNA): TGCGCCAGCCAGCCGGACGGGTCCTATAATTCACCCCTCCACTTT.